What follows are 25 T cell receptor beta chains derived from one specimen sequenced in a study of blood T cell repertoires in COVID-19. Using immunoSEQ multiplex PCR, the repertoire was profiled, and TCRdb retains in-frame clones only, with some absent. The sample has fewer than 110,000 clones; 80% are singletons. What was sequenced was peripheral blood. These receptors all stem from a man between 65 and 85 years old with acute or convalescent COVID-19.

This sequence joins TRBV27 and TRBJ2-2; D is undetermined. Germline CDR1 reads MNHEY; CDR2 reads SMNVEV (reference sequence). V lost 2 bases and J 1 base, leaving 11 bases between the germline ends. The length of the CDR3 is 16 residues. The CDR3 is CASSLRFTGNTGELFF. Written as DNA, the CDR3 is TGTGCCAGCAGTTTAAGGTTCACGGGGAACACCGGGGAGCTGTTTTTT.

A few counts support this clone. This chain links TRBV9 with TRBJ1-2; D might be TRBD1 (6 bases). This CDR3 has 15 amino acids. With 5 bases removed from V and 2 bases from J, the gap between germline ends came to 16 bases. Germline CDR1 is SGDLS and CDR2 is YYNGEE. The CDR3 nucleotides read TGTGCCAGCAGTAGTTGGGGGACAACAAACTATGGCTACACCTTC. Its translation: CASSSWGTTNYGYTF.

The rearrangement links TRBV4-1 to TRBJ1-1; D is unresolved. Per germline, CDR1 MGHRA and CDR2 YSYEKL. The CDR3 is 13 amino acids. The V end was cut by 0 bases, the J end by 6 bases, with 8 bases between. For the CDR3, the DNA is TGCGCCAGCAGCCAAGATGAAGGAGCTGAAGCTTTCTTT. Translated: CASSQDEGAEAFF.

This chain links TRBV18 with TRBJ1-5; D is uncertain. The V gene lost 2 bases and the J gene lost 0 bases, with 17 bases spanning the gap. Germline V gene data show CDR1 as KGHSH and CDR2 as LQKENI. This CDR3 spans 18 amino acids. CDR3 amino acids: CASSPYIHGEGSNQPQHF. The CDR3 DNA reads as TGTGCCAGCTCACCATATATCCACGGCGAGGGTAGCAATCAGCCCCAGCATTTT.

J is TRBJ1-3 and V is TRBV5-1, with TRBD1 matching 7 bases. Germline V gene data show CDR1 as SGHRS and CDR2 as YFSETQ. The CDR3 extends over 16 amino acids. V shed 1 base, J shed 0 bases, and the junction held 4 bases outside the gene matches. The CDR3 spells CASSLRTGNSGNTIYF. CDR3 DNA sequence: TGCGCCAGCAGCTTGAGGACAGGAAACTCTGGAAACACCATATATTTT.

This chain uses TRBV10-3 with TRBJ1-1; the D is unclear. V lost 3 bases and J 6 bases, leaving 11 bases between the germline ends. This CDR3 comprises 13 residues. Germline V gene sequence: CDR1 ENHRY, CDR2 SYGVKD. The CDR3 sequence: CAISELLSPEAFF. The CDR3 nucleotides read TGTGCCATCAGTGAACTCTTGAGCCCTGAAGCTTTCTTT.

The chain links TRBV7-3 to TRBJ2-5; D possibly corresponds to TRBD2 (6 bases). Trimming removed 0 bases at V and 1 base at J, with 9 bases between. The CDR3 sequence is 15 residues long. Germline V gene sequence: CDR1 SGHTA, CDR2 FQGTGA. Written as DNA, the CDR3 is TGTGCCAGCAGCTTAACTGCCGGGAGCCAAGAGACCCAGTACTTC. As protein: CASSLTAGSQETQYF.

The chain couples TRBV6-5 to TRBJ1-2; 7 bases line up with TRBD1. V dropped 2 bases and J dropped 3; count of bases not matched to a gene: 3. The CDR3 spans 14 residues. CDR1 MNHEY and CDR2 SVGAGI come from the germline V gene. The CDR3 reads CASSYRGLHYGYTF. The DNA for the CDR3 is TGTGCCAGCAGTTACAGGGGGCTTCACTATGGCTACACCTTC.

The rearrangement joins TRBV9 to TRBJ1-3; D remains unclear. The germline V and J ends were trimmed by 4 bases and 1 base, with 9 bases remaining between them. Per germline, CDR1 SGDLS and CDR2 YYNGEE. This CDR3 is 14 amino acids long. CDR3 sequence: CASSPETSGNTIYF. In nucleotides, the CDR3 is TGTGCCAGCAGCCCTGAGACATCTGGAAACACCATATATTTT.

The V and J genes are TRBV4-3 and TRBJ2-2, with D unresolved. The ends were cut back, 0 bases at V and 0 bases at J, with 20 bases in the middle. The length of the CDR3 is 20 residues. The germline gives CDR1 LGHNA, CDR2 YSLEER. CDR3 bases: TGCGCCAGCAGCCAAGATGCCCTCGAATGGCGGAGCGCGAACACCGGGGAGCTGTTTTTT. Residues: CASSQDALEWRSANTGELFF.

V and J are TRBV18 and TRBJ1-4; TRBD1 is a possible D gene (5 bases). The CDR3 covers 13 residues. CDR1 and CDR2 (germline): KGHSH, LQKENI. Trimming shortened V by 1 base and J by 10 bases, and 10 bases separated the two germline ends. CDR3 protein: CASSPREGAKLFF. The CDR3 DNA reads as TGTGCCAGCTCACCACGGGAAGGGGCAAAACTGTTTTTT.

J is TRBJ1-1 and V is TRBV18; 8 bases fit TRBD1. The CDR3 has 13 residues. J lost 7 bases, V lost 4 bases, and 5 bases had no gene match. Looked up from germline, CDR1 is KGHSH and CDR2 is LQKENI. CDR3 loop: CASSLQGDGEAFF. In nucleotides, the CDR3 is TGTGCCAGCTCACTACAGGGGGACGGTGAAGCTTTCTTT.

The chain couples TRBV7-6 to TRBJ1-1, with D unresolved. In germline, CDR1 is SGHVS, CDR2 FNYEAQ. The germline V and J ends were trimmed by 4 bases and 2 bases, with 8 bases remaining between them. This CDR3 is built from 13 residues. The CDR3 spells CASSSTGNTEAFF. CDR3 nucleotide sequence: TGTGCCAGCAGCTCGACGGGTAACACTGAAGCTTTCTTT.

This chain links TRBV19 with TRBJ2-3; D possibly corresponds to TRBD1 (6 bases). Trimming cost V 5 bases and J 14 bases, with 14 bases left between them. Germline V CDR1 and CDR2: LNHDA, SQIVND (reference sequence). The CDR3 is 11 residues long. The CDR3 sequence is CASSDRDNRYF. As DNA, the CDR3 is TGTGCCAGTAGTGACCGGGACAATCGGTATTTT.

The rearrangement links TRBV19 to TRBJ1-2, with 8 bases lining up with TRBD1. Germline values: CDR1 LNHDA, CDR2 SQIVND (reference sequence). The CDR3 extends over 14 amino acids. Trimming took 3 bases from V and 6 from J; bases not matched to a gene: 6. The CDR3 loop reads CASSMGGTGDGYTF. The CDR3 coding sequence is TGTGCCAGTAGTATGGGTGGGACAGGAGATGGCTACACCTTC.

This clone has just one count. The CDR3 DNA sequence: TGTGCCAGCAGCCAAGGGACAGGGACGGACAATGAGCAGTTCTTC. It is translated as CASSQGTGTDNEQFF. The chain recombines TRBV3-1 (or the pseudogene TRBV3-2) with TRBJ2-1; 8 bases match TRBD1. Trimming removed 1 base from V and 5 bases from J; junction bases left unmatched: 4. Germline lookup yields CDR1 LGHDT and CDR2 YNNKEL (reference sequence). The CDR3 is made up of 15 amino acids.

V and J are TRBV10-3 and TRBJ1-2; 10 bases fit TRBD1. CDR1 is ENHRY, CDR2 SYGVKD, per germline. This CDR3 has 15 amino acids. With V trimmed by 0 bases and J by 6 bases, 4 bases remained unmatched. CDR3 sequence reads: CAISESSDRGDGYTF. Here the CDR3 DNA reads TGTGCCATCAGTGAGTCGTCGGACAGGGGGGATGGCTACACCTTC.

The chain employs TRBV5-1 and TRBJ2-4; D remains ambiguous. V lost 1 base, J lost 3 bases, and 11 bases lay in between. CDR1 and CDR2 from the germline V gene are SGHRS and YFSETQ. The CDR3 contains 15 residues. The CDR3 protein is CASSLSDNDKNIQYF. The CDR3 DNA sequence: TGCGCCAGCAGCTTGTCAGACAACGACAAAAACATTCAGTACTTC. Looking up the rest from reference TRBV5-1 and TRBJ2-4 gives the full variable domain: KAGVTQTPRYLIKTRGQQVTLSCSPISGHRSVSWYQQTPGQGLQFLFEYFSETQRNKGNFPGRFSGRQFSNSRSEMNVSTLELGDSALYLCASSLSDNDKNIQYFGAGTRLSVL.

V and J are TRBV6-5 and TRBJ1-1; D gene ambiguous. This CDR3 contains 15 residues. CDR1 is MNHEY, CDR2 SVGAGI, per germline. V lost 5 bases and J lost 4, with 17 bases in between. This chain's CDR3 is CASSLLGGRGTEAFF. The CDR3 DNA follows: TGTGCCAGCAGTCTCCTCGGAGGGCGGGGCACTGAAGCTTTCTTT.

The V gene is TRBV24-1, the J gene TRBJ1-3; 9 nucleotides line up with TRBD1. The ends lost 4 bases at V and 2 bases at J; junction bases unmatched: 11. The CDR3 sequence is 18 residues long. CDR1 is KGHDR, CDR2 SFDVKD, per germline. The CDR3 nucleotides are TGTGCCACCAGTGACCTCCGGGACAGGGCCCTCCCTGGAAACACCATATATTTT. Protein sequence: CATSDLRDRALPGNTIYF.

V usage is TRBV4-1 and J usage is TRBJ1-3, with a tentative D call TRBD1 (5 bases). V lost 0 bases and J 4 bases, leaving 13 bases between the germline ends. The CDR3 runs 16 residues. Germline lookup yields CDR1 MGHRA and CDR2 YSYEKL. The CDR3 reads CASSQDAGGSGNTIYF. The CDR3 bases are TGCGCCAGCAGCCAAGATGCTGGGGGGTCAGGAAACACCATATATTTT.

The chain couples TRBV28 to TRBJ1-1; 9 nucleotides line up with TRBD1. Trimming at V came to 4 bases and at J to 3 bases, leaving 3 bases not matched to a gene. Looked up from germline, CDR1 is MDHEN and CDR2 is SYDVKM. This CDR3 is built from 14 residues. CDR3: CASSSTGGYTEAFF. The CDR3 DNA sequence: TGTGCCAGCAGTTCCACAGGGGGCTACACTGAAGCTTTCTTT. The full variable domain, its missing parts supplied by reference TRBV28 and TRBJ1-1, is DVKVTQSSRYLVKRTGEKVFLECVQDMDHENMFWYRQDPGLGLRLIYFSYDVKMKEKGDIPEGYSVSREKKERFSLILESASTNQTSMYLCASSSTGGYTEAFFGQGTRLTVV.

The chain is built from TRBV3-1 (or the pseudogene TRBV3-2) and TRBJ2-3; 9 bases align to TRBD1. The germline V gene encodes CDR1 LGHDT and CDR2 YNNKEL (reference sequence). J lost 3 bases, V lost 5 bases, and 9 bases had no gene match. The CDR3 loop spans 16 amino acids. The CDR3, as DNA: TGTGCCAGCAGCGCCCGACAGGGGGGTAGTACAGATACGCAGTATTTT. Protein: CASSARQGGSTDTQYF.

The chain couples TRBV10-3 to TRBJ1-2, with 9 bases identical to TRBD1. J lost 4 bases, V lost 3 bases, and 9 bases had no gene match. The CDR3 covers 16 residues. Germline V CDR1 and CDR2: ENHRY, SYGVKD. The CDR3 here is CAISEQDRGQAYGYTF. CDR3 DNA: TGTGCCATCAGTGAACAGGACAGGGGTCAGGCCTATGGCTACACCTTC.

For the CDR3, the DNA is TGCGCCAGCAGCCAAGCCCGGGACACCTCCTACGAGCAGTACTTC. Protein: CASSQARDTSYEQYF. This sequence joins TRBV4-3 and TRBJ2-7; D is perhaps TRBD1 (6 bases). V was pared by 1 base and J by 0 bases, with 10 bases between. The germline V gene has CDR1 LGHNA and CDR2 YSLEER. The CDR3 has 15 amino acids.